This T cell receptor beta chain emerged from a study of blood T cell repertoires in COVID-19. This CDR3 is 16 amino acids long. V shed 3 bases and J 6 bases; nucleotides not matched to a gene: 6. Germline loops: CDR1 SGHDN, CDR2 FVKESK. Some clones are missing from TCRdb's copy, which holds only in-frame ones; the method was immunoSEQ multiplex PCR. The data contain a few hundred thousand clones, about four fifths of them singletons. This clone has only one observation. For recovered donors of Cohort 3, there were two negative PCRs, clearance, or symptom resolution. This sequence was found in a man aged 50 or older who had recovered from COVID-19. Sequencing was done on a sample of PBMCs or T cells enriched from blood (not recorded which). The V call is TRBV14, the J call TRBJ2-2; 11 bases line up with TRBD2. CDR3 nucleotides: TGTGCCAGCAGCCAGATAGCGGGAGGGACCGCCGGGGAGCTGTTTTTT. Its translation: CASSQIAGGTAGELFF. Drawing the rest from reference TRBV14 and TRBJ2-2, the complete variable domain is EAGVTQFPSHSVIEKGQTVTLRCDPISGHDNLYWYRRVMGKEIKFLLHFVKESKQDESGMPNNRFLAERTGGTYSTLKVQPAELEDSGVYFCASSQIAGGTAGELFFGEGSRLTVL.